These 21 T cell receptor beta chains were sequenced from one sample in a study of blood T cell repertoires in COVID-19. The assay was immunoSEQ multiplex PCR, and TCRdb's table has in-frame clones only and misses some. The sample holds 180,000 or so clones; more than 75% are singletons and the top ten take roughly 3.6%. The specimen was peripheral blood. The receptors come from a man younger than 35 with active or convalescent COVID-19.

The chain joins TRBV27 to TRBJ2-2, with a weak D call TRBD2 (6 bases). With 5 bases removed from V and 6 bases from J, the gap between germline ends came to 19 bases. Per the germline V gene, CDR1 is MNHEY and CDR2 is SMNVEV (reference sequence). The CDR3 has 16 amino acids. The CDR3 DNA follows: TGTGCCAGCAGTCTAACCCTCGTGGCTAGCGCCGGGGAGCTGTTTTTT. Translation gives CASSLTLVASAGELFF.

The chain uses TRBV11-3 and TRBJ2-1; 10 positions agree with TRBD2. Trimming at V came to 3 bases and at J to 2 bases, leaving 1 base not matched to a gene. The CDR3 has 15 residues. Germline CDR1 reads SGHNT; CDR2 reads YENEEA. DNA of the CDR3: TGTGCCAGCAGCTTGACTAGCGGGCCCTACAATGAGCAGTTCTTC. Its translation is CASSLTSGPYNEQFF.

The genes are TRBV28 and TRBJ1-2; 9 bases are shared with TRBD1. The CDR3 is made up of 16 amino acids. Germline CDR1 reads MDHEN; CDR2 reads SYDVKM. Trimming removed 6 bases from V and 8 bases from J; junction bases left unmatched: 16. The CDR3 is CASSPAGTGPWRGYTF. CDR3 coding DNA: TGTGCCAGCAGCCCGGCCGGGACAGGGCCCTGGCGGGGCTACACCTTC.

The chain employs TRBV5-1 and TRBJ1-5; the match to TRBD1 covers 8 bases. The V gene's germline CDR1 is SGHRS and CDR2 YFSETQ. The CDR3 runs to 15 residues. V shed 4 bases and J 2 bases; nucleotides not matched to a gene: 5. The CDR3 sequence: CASSQSTGGNQPQHF. The CDR3, as DNA: TGCGCCAGCAGCCAATCGACAGGGGGCAATCAGCCCCAGCATTTT. The variable domain in full, completed from reference TRBV5-1 and TRBJ1-5, reads KAGVTQTPRYLIKTRGQQVTLSCSPISGHRSVSWYQQTPGQGLQFLFEYFSETQRNKGNFPGRFSGRQFSNSRSEMNVSTLELGDSALYLCASSQSTGGNQPQHFGDGTRLSIL.

This chain links TRBV6-5 with TRBJ1-1, with unresolved D. Per germline, CDR1 MNHEY and CDR2 SVGAGI. V gave up 5 bases and J gave up 5 bases, with 9 bases separating them. The CDR3 consists of 12 residues. Here the CDR3 DNA reads TGTGCCAGCAGTCGGGTTGGTACTGAAGCTTTCTTT. Protein product: CASSRVGTEAFF.

The chain carries TRBV9 and TRBJ2-3; no firm D call. This CDR3 region has 12 residues. V lost 2 bases to trimming and J lost 5 bases, with 6 bases between them. Germline assignment: CDR1 SGDLS and CDR2 YYNGEE. CDR3 nucleotide sequence: TGTGCCAGCAGCGTTACGGGAGATACGCAGTATTTT. Translated, it gives CASSVTGDTQYF.

The chain employs TRBV10-1 and TRBJ2-1, with TRBD2 matching over 12 bases. Germline trimming cut 5 bases from V and 6 bases from J; bases unmatched to any gene: 5. The CDR3 has 15 residues. The germline V gene has CDR1 WNHNN and CDR2 SYGVQD (reference sequence). The CDR3 reads CASSLAGGRSNEQFF. DNA for the CDR3: TGCGCCAGCAGTCTAGCGGGGGGGCGTAGCAATGAGCAGTTCTTC.

This clone has only one observation. The chain's CDR3 is CATRELAADNEQFF. The CDR3 DNA reads as TGTGCCACCCGAGAACTAGCGGCTGACAATGAGCAGTTCTTC. The chain joins TRBV25-1 to TRBJ2-1, with 8 bases aligning to TRBD2. V dropped 10 bases and J dropped 5; count of bases not matched to a gene: 10. Germline V gene data show CDR1 as MGHDK and CDR2 as SYGVNS. CDR3 length: 14 amino acids.

The CDR3 region is CASSPQVDTEAFF. The CDR3 bases are TGTGCCAGCAGCCCACAGGTTGACACTGAAGCTTTCTTT. The V and J genes are TRBV5-6 and TRBJ1-1, with D possibly matching TRBD1 (5 bases). V gave up 4 bases and J gave up 3 bases, with 10 bases separating them. Germline V gene lookup returns CDR1 SGHDT and CDR2 YYEEEE. The CDR3 extends over 13 amino acids. The complete variable domain, with remaining parts taken from reference TRBV5-6 and TRBJ1-1, reads DAGVTQSPTHLIKTRGQQVTLRCSPKSGHDTVSWYQQALGQGPQFIFQYYEEEERQRGNFPDRFSGHQFPNYSSELNVNALLLGDSALYLCASSPQVDTEAFFGQGTRLTVV.

The J gene is TRBJ1-2, the V gene TRBV5-1; maybe TRBD1 (5 bases). The CDR3 runs to 13 residues. Between the trimmed V and J ends, which lost 2 bases and 4 bases, there was a span of 9 bases. Germline assignment: CDR1 SGHRS and CDR2 YFSETQ. This CDR3 reads CASSFTDSYGYTF. CDR3 DNA sequence: TGCGCCAGCAGCTTTACCGACAGCTATGGCTACACCTTC.

The genes are TRBV5-1 and TRBJ1-1; 8 positions agree with TRBD1. Germline V gene sequence: CDR1 SGHRS, CDR2 YFSETQ. This CDR3 is 18 amino acids long. The V and J ends lost 1 base and 0 bases, in that order; junction bases with no gene match: 11. The CDR3 region has the DNA TGCGCCAGCAGCTTGAACCAATTCCAGGGGGCCTTGAACACTGAAGCTTTCTTT. Translating gives CASSLNQFQGALNTEAFF. Filled out from reference TRBV5-1 and TRBJ1-1, the complete variable domain reads KAGVTQTPRYLIKTRGQQVTLSCSPISGHRSVSWYQQTPGQGLQFLFEYFSETQRNKGNFPGRFSGRQFSNSRSEMNVSTLELGDSALYLCASSLNQFQGALNTEAFFGQGTRLTVV.

CDR3 sequence: CATSGRDYYGYTF. The CDR3 DNA reads as TGTGCCACCAGTGGTAGGGACTACTATGGCTACACCTTC. The chain has TRBV24-1 and TRBJ1-2; TRBD1 might be the D (5 bases). Trimming removed 5 bases at V and 3 bases at J, with 9 bases between. Germline CDR1 KGHDR, CDR2 SFDVKD. There are 13 residues in the CDR3.

The chain links TRBV24-1 to TRBJ2-2; 10 nucleotides align to TRBD2. V dropped 8 bases and J dropped 2; count of bases not matched to a gene: 4. This CDR3 is built from 15 residues. The germline V gene encodes CDR1 KGHDR and CDR2 SFDVKD. CDR3 in DNA: TGTGCCACCACCGGACTAGCGGAAAACACCGGGGAGCTGTTTTTT. Residues: CATTGLAENTGELFF.

The rearrangement links TRBV6-5 to TRBJ1-1; 8 nucleotides line up with TRBD1. Unmatched junction bases numbered 4, after V lost 2 bases and J lost 5 bases. Per germline, CDR1 MNHEY and CDR2 SVGAGI. This CDR3 has 14 residues. The CDR3 sequence: CASSYGQGRTEAFF. The CDR3 DNA sequence: TGTGCCAGCAGTTACGGACAGGGTAGGACTGAAGCTTTCTTT.

This sequence joins TRBV5-1 and TRBJ1-6; D gene uncertain. CDR1 is SGHRS, CDR2 YFSETQ, per germline. The length of the CDR3 is 15 residues. The V end lost 4 bases, the J end lost 8 bases, and 16 bases lay between the germline ends. The DNA of the CDR3 is TGCGCCAGCAGCCAGGACCCGGGAGCGGATTCACCCCTCCACTTT. It codes for CASSQDPGADSPLHF. Supplemented by reference TRBV5-1 and TRBJ1-6, the full variable domain reads KAGVTQTPRYLIKTRGQQVTLSCSPISGHRSVSWYQQTPGQGLQFLFEYFSETQRNKGNFPGRFSGRQFSNSRSEMNVSTLELGDSALYLCASSQDPGADSPLHFGNGTRLTVT.

This clone was picked up one time. V gene TRBV19 combines with J gene TRBJ1-1; D not certain. Germline V lookup: CDR1 LNHDA, CDR2 SQIVND (reference sequence). The CDR3 runs to 12 residues. V lost 9 bases to trimming and J lost 1 base, with 9 bases between them. This CDR3 is CASRRRNTEAFF. CDR3 sequence (DNA): TGTGCCAGCAGGAGGAGGAACACTGAAGCTTTCTTT.

This clone was seen a few times. V usage is TRBV28 and J usage is TRBJ1-3, with 7 nucleotides matching TRBD1. The trim removed 2 bases at V and 0 bases at J, leaving 10 bases unmatched. CDR3 length equals 18 residues. CDR1 MDHEN and CDR2 SYDVKM come from the germline V gene. The CDR3 DNA follows: TGTGCCAGCAGTTTAACGGGACAGACTATTTTCTCTGGAAACACCATATATTTT. Translated: CASSLTGQTIFSGNTIYF.

The J gene is TRBJ2-7, the V gene TRBV28; TRBD1 matches at 7 bases. V lost 6 bases to trimming and J lost 9 bases; unmatched junction nucleotides: 11. The CDR3 has 13 residues. Germline V gene lookup returns CDR1 MDHEN and CDR2 SYDVKM. The CDR3 DNA follows: TGTGCCAGCAGCTCCGGGACAGCTCGTCGGCAGTACGTC. Its protein is CASSSGTARRQYV.

J is TRBJ1-1 and V is TRBV7-8; tentatively, D is TRBD1 (5 bases). The V end was cut by 4 bases, the J end by 2 bases, with 8 bases between. CDR3 length equals 13 residues. Germline V gene sequence: CDR1 SGHVS, CDR2 FQNEAQ. CDR3: CASSYTGNTEAFF. The CDR3, as DNA: TGTGCCAGCAGCTACACAGGAAACACTGAAGCTTTCTTT.

The V call is TRBV25-1, the J call TRBJ2-1; 7 nucleotides align to TRBD2. The CDR3 spans 16 residues. Germline CDR1 is MGHDK and CDR2 is SYGVNS. Trimming at V came to 8 bases and at J to 4 bases, leaving 14 bases not matched to a gene. The CDR3 coding sequence is TGTGCCAGCGGGATTGGGAGGGGACTGGCTTACAATGAGCAGTTCTTC. This codes for CASGIGRGLAYNEQFF.

The chain carries TRBV6-5 and TRBJ2-7, with unresolved D. V lost 7 bases to trimming and J lost 6 bases, with 10 bases between them. The CDR3 totals 11 residues. The germline V gene has CDR1 MNHEY and CDR2 SVGAGI. The CDR3 loop is CASTTSGEQYV. Written as DNA, the CDR3 is TGTGCCAGCACCACATCGGGCGAGCAGTACGTC.